This note documents a single T cell receptor (beta chain) sequence. No antigen is known for it. Produced via immunoSEQ multiplex PCR; TCRdb's table is partial and in-frame only. The sample lists about 250,000 clones, about 90% seen once, with 12% in the top ten. This specimen comes from a study of cytomegalovirus exposure and HLA in healthy donors. Whole-study findings and limits: The tendency of first-cohort TCR clusters to co-occur in the roughly 110 validation repertoires was identified by a subsequent analysis. Rare TCR sequences dominated, though some public TCRs recurred in many donors. Cytomegalovirus-associated status was assigned to about 170 TCR beta chains.

Looked up from germline, CDR1 is MGHDK and CDR2 is SYGVNS. V lost 7 bases and J lost 1, with 10 bases in between. The CDR3 totals 13 residues. The validation cohort, a group of 120 or so subjects, included the donors and was separate from the approximately 670-subject first cohort. The sequencing sample was made of PBMCs. The TCR comes from a man aged 18 to 35 in good health and CMV-seropositive. The chain employs TRBV25-1 and TRBJ2-5; possibly TRBD1 for D (6 bases). The CDR3 DNA follows: TGTGCCAGCAATGGGGACACCCAAGAGACCCAGTACTTC. This sequence encodes CASNGDTQETQYF.